The subject of this entry is one T cell receptor beta chain. The J segment lost 9 bases and the V segment lost 5 bases, leaving 10 bases of the junction unmatched. The germline CDR1 and CDR2 sequences are MNHEY and SMNVEV (reference sequence). CDR3 size: 14 residues. Seattle researchers signed up patients amid active infection and tracked them longitudinally. Libraries were prepared by immunoSEQ multiplex PCR; TCRdb keeps only in-frame clonotypes and omits some of them. The repertoire holds around 220,000 clones, with more than 85% as singletons. This entry belongs to a study of blood T cell repertoires in COVID-19.

What was sequenced was peripheral blood. V gene TRBV27 combines with J gene TRBJ1-5, with 7 bases aligning to TRBD1. This receptor was taken from a woman aged 50 to 60 with COVID-19, enrolled during active disease. CDR3 sequence: CASSQQGRWAPQHF. The CDR3 coding sequence is TGTGCCAGCAGTCAACAGGGGAGATGGGCGCCCCAGCATTTT.